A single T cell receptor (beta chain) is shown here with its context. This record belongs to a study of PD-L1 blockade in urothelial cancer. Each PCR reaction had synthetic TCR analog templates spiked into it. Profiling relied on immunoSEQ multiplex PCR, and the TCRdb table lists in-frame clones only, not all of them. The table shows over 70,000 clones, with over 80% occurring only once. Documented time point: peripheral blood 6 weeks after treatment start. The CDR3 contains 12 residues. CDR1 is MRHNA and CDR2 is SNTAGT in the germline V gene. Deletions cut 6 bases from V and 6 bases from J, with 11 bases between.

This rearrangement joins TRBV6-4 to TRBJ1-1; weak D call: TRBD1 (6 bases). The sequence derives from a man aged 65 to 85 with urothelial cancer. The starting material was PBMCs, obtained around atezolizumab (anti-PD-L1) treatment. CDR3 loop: CASRKGGAEAFF. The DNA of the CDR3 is TGTGCCAGCAGGAAAGGGGGGGCTGAAGCTTTCTTT.